This T cell receptor beta chain was sequenced during a study of blood T cell repertoires in COVID-19. The wider study: Sites in the United States, Italy and Spain provided acute and convalescent COVID-19 samples. PBMCs, B-cell-depleted T cells, or T cells were the source of the cDNA or gDNA that made up the material.

The assay was immunoSEQ multiplex PCR, and TCRdb's table has in-frame clones only and misses some. The sample consists of about 280,000 clones, 87% of them appearing once. This clone was counted a few times. The CDR3 covers 16 residues. Trimming took off 2 bases at V and 6 bases at J, with 19 bases between the two ends. Germline loops: CDR1 SGHVS, CDR2 FQNEAQ. Cohorts were based on clinical histories the participants reported. Recovered Cohort 3 donors showed two negative PCRs, clearance, or symptom resolution. Sample: PBMCs or T cells enriched from blood (not recorded which). This clonotype originated in a woman in her thirties or forties who had recovered from COVID-19. The gene calls are TRBV7-8 and TRBJ1-2; D call uncertain. The chain's CDR3 is CASSLQSGSRLDGYTF. The CDR3 DNA is TGTGCCAGCAGCTTACAGTCCGGGTCCCGGTTGGATGGCTACACCTTC.